The T cell receptor beta chain under discussion was sequenced for a study of identical twins (dated by TCRdb to 2016 to 2018). Study-wide context: The study deep-sequenced TCR alpha and beta repertoires from monozygotic twins, unrelated adults of various ages and cord blood to test whether fetal clonotypes persist. To rule out contamination, the twin experiments were replicated at different times with different library preparation protocols.

What the research found in general, with its limitations: Because the same donors could not be followed over many years, the conclusions depended on cross-sectional statistical analysis. Compared with coincidental sharing between unrelated individuals, an excess of low generation-probability sequences was observed among out-of-frame TCR alpha sequences shared between twins. Invariant T cells such as MAIT and iNKT could partly confound zero-insertion analyses, although diverse VJ usage argued against such confounding for most clonotypes. Abundant cord blood beta clonotypes had fewer insertions, young adult naive repertoires showed a similar but weaker trend, and memory repertoires showed no such trend. The excess sharing between twins in beta out-of-frame sequences was weaker because fewer shared sequences reduced the signal-to-noise ratio. In monozygotic twins, out-of-frame TCR alpha sharing was systematically underestimated by recombination models, although the models agreed with sharing between unrelated individuals.

The library came from 5' RACE. TCRdb shows the sequencer as Illumina HiSeq 2000. A universal primer binding site was introduced by template switching, and a unique molecular identifier was present in the final cDNA, enabling accurate counting of TCR cDNA molecules. First-strand cDNA for TCR alpha and beta chains was synthesized from specific primers in the conserved constant-segment region. To control for contamination, each cDNA library was double barcoded with a SMART-Mk sample barcode plus Illumina barcodes. TruSeq adapter sequences, together with Illumina sample barcodes, were added in two successive PCR steps. The TCR alpha and beta cDNA libraries were sequenced on the Illumina HiSeq platform using custom primers. In the paper's pipeline: MiGEC processed the raw reads to extract unique molecular identifiers, while MiXCR was used to determine the CDR3 positions. Recombination models were inferred per individual with the repgenHMM and IGoR tools using an EM algorithm. The tcR package in R was used for shared clonotype analysis, with sharing normalized by the product of cloneset sizes. Out-of-frame nonproductive sequences were analyzed to study raw recombination free of thymic and clonal selection effects. Using fastp trimming at Q25 and MiXCR clonotype assembly, TCRdb reanalyzed the public sequencing data and kept in-frame beta chains. Every entry covers one CDR3 protein and lists the most common genes and DNA from its rows. The V and J calls here are based on TCRdb, not the publication. Present in this sample are some 500,000 distinct CDR3 sequences, about 20% of which were seen just once. Of the sample, 0.91% falls within the top ten clones.

Only healthy Caucasian donors were included. Three pairs of female monozygotic twins, all aged roughly 18 to 30 years, were included in the twin cohort. CD4+ and CD8+ T cell populations were isolated with positive isolation kits from Invitrogen. The CDR3 has 14 amino acids, counting the end cysteine and phenylalanine. The sequence is cut down to CDR3 DNA, 42 bases in frame from base 1. After removal of 4 bases from V and 11 bases from J, the junction retains 6 bases not matched to a gene. CDR1 and CDR2 are read off the germline V gene as SGHDT and YYEEEE. As regards this clonotype: Its antigen is still unknown. The input lacks base qualities; no much larger clone sits a single base away.

The data also belong to a second study, concerning T cells expressing NK-cell markers. The second study's authors report: Under ten donors provided sorted CD3+CD56+NKG2C+, CD3+CD56+NKG2C- and CD3+CD56-NKG2C+ T-cell subsets, whose TCR beta-chain repertoires were profiled. Of the eight sequenced donors, seven were found to be HCMV-seropositive and one was found to be HCMV-seronegative. In several experiments an anti-gammadeltaTCR antibody was added to restrict sorting to alphabetaTCR-expressing T cells. For more than 5 donors, the dominant CD3+CD56+NKG2C+ clonotypes were among the top 10 CD8+ clonotypes and accounted for roughly 1.0-7.5% of CD8+ T cells. Those dominant clonotypes were again the most abundant among CD3+CD56-NKG2C+ cells in a handful of donors, at about 25-65%. Whether the expanded NKG2C-expressing T cell clones were specific for HCMV antigens remained unclear. The study sequenced eight donors, all healthy volunteers chosen at random: three men and five women. HCMV serostatus was determined by detecting HCMV-specific IgG in serum with a commercial ELISA kit. Reads were demultiplexed and grouped by UMI with MIGEC, and clonotypes were assembled and quantified with MiTCR. To remove erroneous sequences, TCR cDNA sequences were retained only when supported by two or more reads. The tcR package was used for downstream repertoire analysis, with clonotypes matched between fractions based on CDR3 nucleotide sequence plus V segment. VDJmatch was used to annotate antigen specificity against VDJdb, with one amino acid substitution allowed in CDR3.

Sequences were obtained from CD4+ T cells sorted from blood. Rearrangement joined TRBV5-6 to TRBJ2-4, with 13 bases aligning to TRBD2. This TCR derives from a woman younger than 35 in good health. The CDR3 in this case is CASSLRLAGGLQYF. The base sequence is TGTGCCAGCAGCCTTCGACTAGCGGGAGGCCTTCAGTACTTC.